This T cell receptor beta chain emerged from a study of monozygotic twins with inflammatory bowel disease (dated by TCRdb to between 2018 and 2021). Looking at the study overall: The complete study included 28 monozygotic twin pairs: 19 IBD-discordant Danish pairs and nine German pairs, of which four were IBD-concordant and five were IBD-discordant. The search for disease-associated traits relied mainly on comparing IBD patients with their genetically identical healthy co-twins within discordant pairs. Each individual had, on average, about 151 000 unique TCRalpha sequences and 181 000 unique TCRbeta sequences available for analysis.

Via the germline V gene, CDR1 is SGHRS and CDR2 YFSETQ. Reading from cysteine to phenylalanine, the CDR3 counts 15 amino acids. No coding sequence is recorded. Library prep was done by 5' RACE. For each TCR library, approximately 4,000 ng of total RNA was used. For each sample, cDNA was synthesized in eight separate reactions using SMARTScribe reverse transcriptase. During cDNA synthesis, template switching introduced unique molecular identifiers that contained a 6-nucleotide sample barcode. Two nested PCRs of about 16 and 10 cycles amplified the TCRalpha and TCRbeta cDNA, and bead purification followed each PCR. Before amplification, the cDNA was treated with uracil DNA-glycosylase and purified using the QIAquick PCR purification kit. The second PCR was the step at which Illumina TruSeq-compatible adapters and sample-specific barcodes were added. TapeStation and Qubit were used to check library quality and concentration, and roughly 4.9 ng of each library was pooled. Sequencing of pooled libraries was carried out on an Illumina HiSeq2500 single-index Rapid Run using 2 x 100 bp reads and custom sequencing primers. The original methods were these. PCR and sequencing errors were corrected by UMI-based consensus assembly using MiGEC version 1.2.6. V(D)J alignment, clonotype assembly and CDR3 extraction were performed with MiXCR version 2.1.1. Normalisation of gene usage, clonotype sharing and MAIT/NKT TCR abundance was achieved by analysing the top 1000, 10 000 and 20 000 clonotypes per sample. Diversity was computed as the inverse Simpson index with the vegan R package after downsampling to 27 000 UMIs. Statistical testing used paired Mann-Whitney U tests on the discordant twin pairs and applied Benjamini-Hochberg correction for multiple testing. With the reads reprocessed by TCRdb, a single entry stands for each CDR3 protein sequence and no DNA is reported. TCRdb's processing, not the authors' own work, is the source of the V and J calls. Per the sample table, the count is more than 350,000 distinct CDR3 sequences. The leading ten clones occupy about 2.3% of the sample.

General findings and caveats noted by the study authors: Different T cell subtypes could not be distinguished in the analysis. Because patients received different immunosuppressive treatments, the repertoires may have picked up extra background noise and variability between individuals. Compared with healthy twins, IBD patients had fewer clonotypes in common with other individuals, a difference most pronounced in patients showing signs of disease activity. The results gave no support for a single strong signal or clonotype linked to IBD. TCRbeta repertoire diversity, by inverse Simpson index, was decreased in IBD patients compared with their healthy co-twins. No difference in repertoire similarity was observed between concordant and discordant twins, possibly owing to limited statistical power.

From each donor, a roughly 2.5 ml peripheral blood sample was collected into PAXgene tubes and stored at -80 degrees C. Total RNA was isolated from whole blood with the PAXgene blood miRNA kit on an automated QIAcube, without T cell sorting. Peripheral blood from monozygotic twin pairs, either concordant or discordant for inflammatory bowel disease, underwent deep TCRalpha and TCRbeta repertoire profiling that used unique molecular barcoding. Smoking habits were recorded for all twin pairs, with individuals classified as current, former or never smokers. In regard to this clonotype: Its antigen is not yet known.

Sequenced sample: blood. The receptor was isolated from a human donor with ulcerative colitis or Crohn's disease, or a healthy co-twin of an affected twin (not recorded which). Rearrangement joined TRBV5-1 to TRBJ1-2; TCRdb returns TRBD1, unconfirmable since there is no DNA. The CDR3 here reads CASSQTGGANYGYTF. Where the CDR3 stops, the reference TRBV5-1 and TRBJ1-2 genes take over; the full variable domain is KAGVTQTPRYLIKTRGQQVTLSCSPISGHRSVSWYQQTPGQGLQFLFEYFSETQRNKGNFPGRFSGRQFSNSRSEMNVSTLELGDSALYLCASSQTGGANYGYTFGSGTRLTVV.